The 30 T cell receptor beta chains given below trace back to one sample, sequenced in a study of OX40 agonist ivuxolimab in advanced cancers. Clones were sequenced by immunoSEQ multiplex PCR, and TCRdb holds only the in-frame ones, with some missing. The top ten clones hold 24% of a sample with 50,000 or so clones, roughly 93% of them seen once. The source material was CD4+ or CD8+ T cells sorted from blood, sampled in a trial of the OX40 agonist ivuxolimab. These receptors were collected from an adult with an advanced solid tumor such as melanoma, head and neck, liver or kidney cancer.

This chain joins TRBV10-3 and TRBJ2-7; D could derive from TRBD1 or TRBD2 (5 bases each). This CDR3 is 13 amino acids long. Germline lookup yields CDR1 ENHRY and CDR2 SYGVKD. V shed 6 bases and J shed 1 base, with 10 bases lying between them. The CDR3 DNA reads TGTGCCATCAGCGGGGACGGATCCTACGAGCAGTACTTC. Translating gives CAISGDGSYEQYF.

The chain employs TRBV15 and TRBJ2-3; D could derive from TRBD1 or TRBD2 (5 bases each). Trimming stripped 0 bases from V and 0 bases from J, with 13 bases between. CDR1 LNHNV and CDR2 YYDKDF come from the germline V gene (reference sequence). This CDR3 is 17 amino acids long. CDR3 bases: TGTGCCACCAGCAGAGAGGTCGTCTGGGGGAGCACAGATACGCAGTATTTT. Translation gives CATSREVVWGSTDTQYF.

V is TRBV28 and J is TRBJ1-5; D is unclear. Germline V CDR1 and CDR2: MDHEN, SYDVKM. Trimming cost V 8 bases and J 0 bases, with 23 bases left between them. CDR3 length: 18 amino acids. DNA of the CDR3: TGTGCCAGCCACGCCTATTCGACGGATTTTTATAGCAATCAGCCCCAGCATTTT. It yields the protein CASHAYSTDFYSNQPQHF.

The chain links TRBV28 to TRBJ2-6; TRBD2 matches 9 bases. This CDR3 is 17 amino acids long. The V and J ends lost 7 bases and 0 bases, in that order; junction bases with no gene match: 7. CDR1 and CDR2 (germline): MDHEN, SYDVKM. In nucleotides, the CDR3 is TGTGCCAGCACCGGTAGCGGGAGCCCCTCTGGGGCCAACGTCCTGACTTTC. Encoded protein: CASTGSGSPSGANVLTF.

This clone was observed a single time. The chain recombines TRBV5-5 with TRBJ2-2; 7 bases fit TRBD2. This CDR3 is built from 18 residues. The J segment lost 0 bases and the V segment lost 0 bases, leaving 8 bases of the junction unmatched. Germline V gives CDR1 SGHKS, CDR2 YYEKEE (reference sequence). CDR3: CASSLAVERDANTGELFF. The CDR3, as DNA: TGTGCCAGCAGCTTGGCCGTAGAGCGGGACGCGAACACCGGGGAGCTGTTTTTT.

This clone was recorded only once. CDR3 in DNA: TGTGCCAGCAGCTATGGGACTAGCGGTTACGAGCAGTACTTC. Translated: CASSYGTSGYEQYF. This chain uses TRBV9 with TRBJ2-7; TRBD2 agrees at 11 bases. This CDR3 comprises 14 residues. Losses at the gene ends were 4 bases for V and 4 bases for J; bases not matched to a gene: 4. The germline V gene encodes CDR1 SGDLS and CDR2 YYNGEE.

This rearrangement joins TRBV28 to TRBJ1-3; 10 nucleotides match TRBD1. The junction had 13 bases not matched to a gene; V was cut back by 11 bases and J by 0 bases. This CDR3 region has 17 residues. The germline V gene encodes CDR1 MDHEN and CDR2 SYDVKM. CDR3 nucleotide sequence: TGTGCCGGTTCCGGGACAGGGGCGAAAAGCTCTGGAAACACCATATATTTT. This gives the protein CAGSGTGAKSSGNTIYF.

The rearrangement uses TRBV7-9 and TRBJ2-1, with 10 positions matching TRBD1. Looked up from germline, CDR1 is SEHNR and CDR2 is FQNEAQ (reference sequence). CDR3 length: 18 residues. J gave up 0 bases and V 6 bases, and 11 bases lay outside the gene matches. Here the CDR3 DNA reads TGTGCCAGCAGACTCGGGACAGGGGCGATTAGCTCCTACAATGAGCAGTTCTTC. It codes for CASRLGTGAISSYNEQFF. The full variable domain, in which reference TRBV7-9 and TRBJ2-1 provide the parts outside the CDR3, is DTGVSQNPRHKITKRGQNVTFRCDPISEHNRLYWYRQTLGQGPEFLTYFQNEAQLEKSRLLSDRFSAERPKGSFSTLEIQRTEQGDSAMYLCASRLGTGAISSYNEQFFGPGTRLTVL.

V gene TRBV13 combines with J gene TRBJ1-1; TRBD1 might be the D (5 bases). This CDR3 comprises 14 residues. V shed 3 bases and J shed 11 bases, with 19 bases lying between them. Germline V gene sequence: CDR1 PRHDT, CDR2 FYEKMQ (reference sequence). The CDR3 spells CASSFRAPRTEAFF. CDR3 sequence (DNA): TGTGCCAGCAGCTTCAGGGCCCCCCGAACGGAGGCTTTCTTT. The full variable domain, completed using reference TRBV13 and TRBJ1-1, is AAGVIQSPRHLIKEKRETATLKCYPIPRHDTVYWYQQGPGQDPQFLISFYEKMQSDKGSIPDRFSAQQFSDYHSELNMSSLELGDSALYFCASSFRAPRTEAFFGQGTRLTVV.

The chain joins TRBV19 to TRBJ1-5; 8 bases line up with TRBD1. V lost 6 bases, J lost 4 bases, and 5 bases stayed unmatched. This CDR3 is 14 amino acids long. Germline assignment: CDR1 LNHDA and CDR2 SQIVND (reference sequence). CDR3 residues: CASSTHRGNQPQHF. CDR3 in DNA: TGTGCCAGTAGCACTCACAGGGGGAATCAGCCCCAGCATTTT.

The CDR3 is CASSARTGGYNEQFF. CDR3 DNA: TGTGCCAGCAGCGCCCGGACAGGGGGATACAATGAGCAGTTCTTC. V is TRBV13 and J is TRBJ2-1, with 10 bases lining up with TRBD1. This CDR3 contains 15 residues. V dropped 5 bases and J dropped 4; count of bases not matched to a gene: 5. CDR1 and CDR2 (germline): PRHDT, FYEKMQ (reference sequence).

The rearrangement uses TRBV15 and TRBJ2-6; D is unclear. V lost 6 bases and J 0 bases, leaving 12 bases between the germline ends. CDR3 length equals 16 residues. Germline CDR1 LNHNV, CDR2 YYDKDF (reference sequence). The CDR3 DNA reads TGTGCCACCAGGACCACCGTTTCCTCTGGGGCCAACGTCCTGACTTTC. Encoded protein: CATRTTVSSGANVLTF.

The rearrangement links TRBV6-4 to TRBJ2-2; D gene unclear. This CDR3 spans 17 amino acids. CDR1 MRHNA and CDR2 SNTAGT come from the germline V gene. Trimming removed 0 bases from V and 1 base from J, with 12 bases in between. In DNA, the CDR3 is TGTGCCAGCAGTGACTCGGAGTTTGTCGGGAACACCGGGGAGCTGTTTTTT. As protein: CASSDSEFVGNTGELFF.

The chain has TRBV27 and TRBJ2-3; D perhaps matches TRBD1 (5 bases). The length of the CDR3 is 16 residues. With 2 bases removed from V and 0 bases from J, the gap between germline ends came to 12 bases. The germline gives CDR1 MNHEY, CDR2 SMNVEV (reference sequence). The CDR3 sequence: CASSLRGGSSTDTQYF. DNA of the CDR3: TGTGCCAGCAGTTTAAGGGGTGGGTCTAGCACAGATACGCAGTATTTT.

The rearrangement links TRBV10-1 to TRBJ2-7; D gene ambiguous. The V gene's germline CDR1 is WNHNN and CDR2 SYGVQD (reference sequence). The V end was cut by 4 bases, the J end by 2 bases, with 9 bases between. This CDR3 has 13 amino acids. CDR3 residues: CASSGVSTYEQYF. In DNA, the CDR3 is TGCGCCAGCAGTGGAGTAAGTACCTACGAGCAGTACTTC.

This clone was counted a single time. The chain has TRBV27 and TRBJ2-5; 7 nucleotides match TRBD1. TRBJ2-7 matches the DNA end more closely, so the J call is doubtful. Germline CDR1 and CDR2: MNHEY and SMNVEV (reference sequence). The CDR3 spans 17 residues. The CDR3 DNA reads as TGTGCCAGCAGCACCAAGATACGACAGGGAGTCTCGTACGAGCAGTACTTC. It is translated as CASSTKIRQGVSYEQYF.

The chain employs TRBV27 and TRBJ1-1, with 9 bases aligning to TRBD1. This CDR3 spans 16 amino acids. From germline, CDR1 is MNHEY and CDR2 SMNVEV (reference sequence). The trim removed 2 bases at V and 4 bases at J, leaving 8 bases unmatched. CDR3 protein: CASSLQTLTGGTEAFF. In nucleotides, the CDR3 is TGTGCCAGCAGTTTACAGACCTTGACAGGGGGCACTGAAGCTTTCTTT.

This chain uses TRBV9 with TRBJ1-1; no firm D call. Germline V gene data show CDR1 as SGDLS and CDR2 as YYNGEE. Trimming took 5 bases from V and 0 from J, leaving 5 bases between them. This CDR3 is built from 12 residues. The CDR3 reads CASRQVNTEAFF. The CDR3 DNA reads TGTGCCAGCAGGCAAGTGAACACTGAAGCTTTCTTT.

This clone appeared once. The V call is TRBV11-2, the J call TRBJ2-4; the D gene is possibly TRBD2 (6 bases). The germline gives CDR1 SGHAT, CDR2 FQNNGV. V lost 1 base and J 2 bases, leaving 15 bases between the germline ends. The CDR3 totals 17 residues. CDR3 sequence reads: CASSLVAGMGPKNIQYF. CDR3 nucleotide sequence: TGTGCCAGCAGCTTAGTTGCGGGGATGGGTCCCAAAAACATTCAGTACTTC.

This chain uses TRBV10-2 with TRBJ2-7, with D perhaps assigned TRBD1 or TRBD2 (5 bases each). Trimming stripped 6 bases from V and 0 bases from J, with 9 bases between. The CDR3 is 13 amino acids. CDR1 and CDR2 from the germline V gene are WSHSY and SAAADI. CDR3 loop: CASSWDASYEQYF. CDR3 DNA: TGCGCCAGCAGCTGGGACGCCTCCTACGAGCAGTACTTC.

The chain carries TRBV7-9 and TRBJ1-5; D may be TRBD1 (6 bases). Trimming removed 5 bases from V and 8 bases from J, with 16 bases in between. CDR3 length: 14 amino acids. Per germline, CDR1 SEHNR and CDR2 FQNEAQ (reference sequence). In nucleotides, the CDR3 is TGTGCCAGCAGCACCTCCGGGGGGCGGGAGCCCCAGCATTTT. This encodes CASSTSGGREPQHF. Full variable domain (outside the CDR3, taken from reference TRBV7-9 and TRBJ1-5): DTGVSQNPRHKITKRGQNVTFRCDPISEHNRLYWYRQTLGQGPEFLTYFQNEAQLEKSRLLSDRFSAERPKGSFSTLEIQRTEQGDSAMYLCASSTSGGREPQHFGDGTRLSIL.

The CDR3 sequence: CASSVRLAGSSYNEQFF. The CDR3 DNA reads TGTGCCAGCAGCGTGAGACTAGCGGGATCCTCCTACAATGAGCAGTTCTTC. The rearrangement uses TRBV9 and TRBJ2-1; 11 positions agree with TRBD2. The germline CDR1 and CDR2 sequences are SGDLS and YYNGEE. The CDR3 sequence is 17 residues long. J was trimmed by 0 bases and V by 2 bases; bases with no gene match: 4.

This clone was counted once. The chain has TRBV4-3 and TRBJ2-2, with D maybe TRBD2 (5 bases). CDR1 and CDR2 (germline): LGHNA, YSLEER. The CDR3 length is 16 residues. The V gene lost 4 bases and the J gene lost 6 bases, with 18 bases spanning the gap. CDR3 residues: CASSPVAGDSAGELFF. The CDR3 nucleotides read TGCGCCAGCAGCCCCGTCGCCGGGGATTCGGCCGGGGAGCTGTTTTTT.

The chain links TRBV7-6 to TRBJ2-2; 10 positions match TRBD1. The length of the CDR3 is 14 residues. The germline V gene has CDR1 SGHVS and CDR2 FNYEAQ. With 5 bases clipped from V and 6 bases from J, the junction kept 3 bases outside the gene matches. The CDR3 spells CASSRGQGAGELFF. CDR3 in DNA: TGTGCCAGCAGCCGCGGACAGGGGGCCGGGGAGCTGTTTTTT.

This clone was counted a few times. In DNA form, the CDR3 reads TGTGCCAGCAGCGAGGGCAATCAGCCCCAGCATTTT. It yields the protein CASSEGNQPQHF. V gene TRBV7-2 combines with J gene TRBJ1-5; no clear D. The V end lost 5 bases, the J end lost 2 bases, and 4 bases lay between the germline ends. Germline loops: CDR1 SGHTA, CDR2 FQGNSA. This CDR3 comprises 12 residues.

The chain has TRBV28 and TRBJ1-3; D not resolved. The germline CDR1 and CDR2 sequences are MDHEN and SYDVKM. Between the trimmed V and J ends, which lost 3 bases and 0 bases, there was a span of 6 bases. This CDR3 spans 14 amino acids. CDR3 bases: TGTGCCAGCAGTTTTGCCGGCTCTGGAAACACCATATATTTT. Translation: CASSFAGSGNTIYF.

This sequence joins TRBV7-9 and TRBJ1-5, with D uncertain. Germline V gives CDR1 SEHNR, CDR2 FQNEAQ (reference sequence). The CDR3 spans 13 residues. V gave up 5 bases and J gave up 7 bases, with 12 bases separating them. The CDR3: CASSPSGIQPQHF. The CDR3 nucleotides are TGTGCCAGCAGCCCCTCGGGAATACAGCCCCAGCATTTT.

CDR3 residues: CASTESNTEAFF. The CDR3 DNA is TGTGCCAGCACCGAAAGCAACACTGAAGCTTTCTTT. V is TRBV6-5 and J is TRBJ1-1; D uncertain. The ends were cut back, 7 bases at V and 2 bases at J, with 8 bases in the middle. CDR1 is MNHEY and CDR2 is SVGAGI in the germline V gene. This CDR3 has 12 residues.

The chain uses TRBV6-5 and TRBJ2-5; D is ambiguous. Trimming took off 4 bases at V and 5 bases at J, with 14 bases between the two ends. Germline CDR1 MNHEY, CDR2 SVGAGI. CDR3 length equals 14 residues. CDR3 coding DNA: TGTGCCAGCAGTTCGACGAGCCTGGGGGAGACCCAGTACTTC. Residues: CASSSTSLGETQYF.

This clone was observed a few times. The chain recombines TRBV9 with TRBJ1-1; D is perhaps TRBD1 (6 bases). Trimming pared 2 bases from V and 7 bases from J, leaving 12 bases between. From germline, CDR1 is SGDLS and CDR2 YYNGEE. This CDR3 is built from 13 residues. This CDR3 is CASSVWGQGEAFF. The CDR3 DNA reads as TGTGCCAGCAGCGTTTGGGGGCAGGGTGAAGCTTTCTTT. Looking up the rest from reference TRBV9 and TRBJ1-1 gives the full variable domain: DSGVTQTPKHLITATGQRVTLRCSPRSGDLSVYWYQQSLDQGLQFLIQYYNGEERAKGNILERFSAQQFPDLHSELNLSSLELGDSALYFCASSVWGQGEAFFGQGTRLTVV.